These 14 T cell receptor beta chains were sequenced from one sample in a study of T cell changes during pregnancy in multiple sclerosis. Assay used: immunoSEQ multiplex PCR; TCRdb lists only in-frame clones, some missing. The sample lists almost 35,000 clones; roughly 93% were seen once. The sample here was peripheral blood, taken in the second trimester of pregnancy. All receptors derive from a female donor in good health, enrolled as a control in a pregnancy study.

The chain links TRBV7-9 to TRBJ1-2; D is ambiguous. V was clipped by 6 bases and J by 3 bases, with 8 bases between them. Germline assignment: CDR1 SEHNR and CDR2 FQNEAQ (reference sequence). The length of the CDR3 is 12 residues. The CDR3 DNA sequence: TGTGCCAGCAGGGGTCGGGACTATGGCTACACCTTC. Its translation is CASRGRDYGYTF.

The V call is TRBV7-2, the J call TRBJ2-2; the match to TRBD1 covers 7 bases. The CDR3 is 17 amino acids. From germline, CDR1 is SGHTA and CDR2 FQGNSA. V was clipped by 0 bases and J by 0 bases; unmatched bases: 4. The CDR3 nucleotides are TGTGCCAGCAGCTTAGCGCGAGGGGGCGCGAACACCGGGGAGCTGTTTTTT. Its translation is CASSLARGGANTGELFF.

The chain has TRBV7-2 and TRBJ2-7; no definite D call. Trimming stripped 4 bases from V and 5 bases from J, with 12 bases between. The CDR3 is made up of 13 amino acids. Per the germline V gene, CDR1 is SGHTA and CDR2 is FQGNSA. The CDR3 here is CASSSQAADEQYF. In DNA form, the CDR3 reads TGTGCCAGCAGCTCCCAGGCAGCAGACGAGCAGTACTTC.

This clone has only a few counts. The chain is built from TRBV4-3 and TRBJ2-3; the match to TRBD2 covers 13 bases. The CDR3 sequence is 16 residues long. Losses at the gene ends were 0 bases for V and 4 bases for J; bases not matched to a gene: 1. Germline V CDR1 and CDR2: LGHNA, YSLEER. The CDR3 sequence is CASSQELAGGPDTQYF. The CDR3, as DNA: TGCGCCAGCAGCCAAGAACTAGCGGGGGGGCCAGATACGCAGTATTTT.

This clone was seen once. The rearrangement links TRBV6-5 to TRBJ2-2; 8 nucleotides align to TRBD1. V lost 7 bases, J lost 5 bases, and 6 bases stayed unmatched. Germline-derived CDR1 and CDR2 are MNHEY and SVGAGI. CDR3 length: 14 residues. CDR3 sequence (DNA): TGTGCCAGCACCAGACGACAGGGGACCGGGGAGCTGTTTTTT. Its protein is CASTRRQGTGELFF.

This clone was counted a single time. The chain uses TRBV5-1 and TRBJ2-3; 10 nucleotides align to TRBD2. Germline CDR1 and CDR2: SGHRS and YFSETQ. The V segment lost 5 bases and the J segment 2 bases; nucleotides outside the gene matches: 17. The CDR3 has 19 amino acids. The DNA for the CDR3 is TGCGCCAGCAGTCTGCAGGGTAATAGCGGGAGGAATCCCACAGATACGCAGTATTTT. It translates to CASSLQGNSGRNPTDTQYF.

About this clone: A junction boundary mismatches the germline segment, possibly from a read error. The J gene is TRBJ2-2, the V gene TRBV7-7; maybe TRBD2 (6 bases). Germline CDR1 SSHAT, CDR2 FNYEAQ (reference sequence). This CDR3 comprises 15 residues. CDR3 sequence: CASSSGSPNTGELFF. DNA of the CDR3: TGTGCTAGCAGCTCCGGGAGTCCGAACACCGGGGAGCTGTTTTTT.

The chain links TRBV18 to TRBJ1-5, with 7 bases lining up with TRBD1. The J segment lost 2 bases and the V segment lost 1 base, leaving 5 bases of the junction unmatched. Germline CDR1 is KGHSH and CDR2 is LQKENI. The CDR3 is 16 residues long. The CDR3 loop is CASSPLGQSGNQPQHF. CDR3 coding DNA: TGTGCCAGCTCACCACTGGGACAGTCTGGCAATCAGCCCCAGCATTTT.

The rearrangement uses TRBV19 and TRBJ1-3; 11 bases map to TRBD1. CDR3 length: 18 amino acids. In germline, CDR1 is LNHDA, CDR2 SQIVND (reference sequence). Trimming at V came to 3 bases and at J to 1 base, leaving 8 bases not matched to a gene. In DNA form, the CDR3 reads TGTGCCAGTAGTATCCGGACAGGGGGCGTCGGGTCTGGAAACACCATATATTTT. It encodes CASSIRTGGVGSGNTIYF.

The chain recombines TRBV9 with TRBJ1-6, with no clear D. The V gene's germline CDR1 is SGDLS and CDR2 YYNGEE. Trimming cost V 4 bases and J 6 bases, with 17 bases left between them. CDR3 size: 16 residues. The CDR3 protein is CASSPTEPTANSPLHF. For the CDR3, the DNA is TGTGCCAGCAGCCCTACCGAACCTACAGCTAATTCACCCCTCCACTTT.

The chain combines TRBV5-1 with TRBJ2-5; TRBD2 matches at 8 bases. This CDR3 spans 16 amino acids. The germline CDR1 and CDR2 sequences are SGHRS and YFSETQ. Germline trimming cut 3 bases from V and 1 base from J; bases unmatched to any gene: 8. The chain's CDR3 is CASSSLSGTSQETQYF. The CDR3 nucleotides read TGCGCCAGCAGCTCGCTATCTGGGACTAGCCAAGAGACCCAGTACTTC.

The V call is TRBV29-1, the J call TRBJ2-5; 12 nucleotides match TRBD1. V gave up 7 bases and J gave up 4 bases; unmatched junction bases: 4. The CDR3 is 13 amino acids. Looked up from germline, CDR1 is SQVTM and CDR2 is ANQGSEA. CDR3 loop: CSARDRGPETQYF. CDR3 nucleotides: TGCAGCGCGAGGGACAGGGGGCCAGAGACCCAGTACTTC.

The V call is TRBV19, the J call TRBJ2-6; 7 nucleotides match TRBD1. Germline CDR1 and CDR2: LNHDA and SQIVND (reference sequence). This CDR3 spans 16 amino acids. Germline trimming cut 4 bases from V and 0 bases from J; bases unmatched to any gene: 3. The CDR3 DNA sequence: TGTGCCAGTAGTAGAGGACAGGCCTCTGGGGCCAACGTCCTGACTTTC. Protein sequence: CASSRGQASGANVLTF.

The genes are TRBV28 and TRBJ1-4; TRBD1 might be the D (5 bases). Trimming cost V 7 bases and J 3 bases, with 21 bases left between them. This CDR3 is built from 17 residues. Germline V gene lookup returns CDR1 MDHEN and CDR2 SYDVKM. CDR3 nucleotide sequence: TGTGCCAGCAAGGGCAGGGTCCTCCTAGGAGCTAATGAAAAACTGTTTTTT. Translating gives CASKGRVLLGANEKLFF.